This T cell receptor beta chain was sequenced during a study of vaccination effects on CD4 cells after COVID-19. Study-wide background: The median interval between the second dose and post-vaccine sampling was 72 days.

With the ViraFEST assay, the study expanded antigen-specific CD4+ T cells using viral peptide pools, then sequenced them. On day 10 of culture, CD4+ T cells were separated out. All study participants received two doses of BNT162b2 or mRNA-1273 vaccine. PBMC cultures contained two million cells per well, roughly 10 IU/ml IL-2 and approximately 9.4 ug/ml peptides. A half-volume exchange with IL-2 medium occurred on days 3 and 7. A note on this clone: The antigen is unknown.

This CDR3 contains 13 residues. Germline V gene data show CDR1 as MNHEY and CDR2 as SMNVEV (reference sequence). V gave up 7 bases and J gave up 8 bases, with 16 bases separating them. TCRdb keeps only in-frame clones here, not all; method: immunoSEQ multiplex PCR. Among around 32,000 clones listed, roughly 60% were seen once. This chain uses TRBV27 with TRBJ2-3, with D maybe TRBD2 (5 bases). Here the sequenced sample was CD4+ T cells from PBMCs cultured with SARS-CoV-2 spike peptides, taken after COVID-19 vaccination. The receptor was isolated from a human donor who received a COVID-19 vaccine. DNA for the CDR3: TGTGCCAGCACCCCTTTCGGGATGGGTACGCAGTATTTT. Its translation is CASTPFGMGTQYF.